Included here is one T cell receptor beta chain sequence, with context. The antigen remains unidentified. The data originate from a study of lymphopenia after photon versus proton radiotherapy. Findings of the study overall: Survival link was tested only in deceased patients; proton benefit remains a possibility. Photon-treated patients lost naive T cells and TCR diversity; proton-treated stayed stable. Post-nadir TCR diversity decline inversely tracked overall survival among those who died. After lymphocyte nadir, photon-treated repertoires showed oligoclonal expansion, especially CD8+ Temra.

Sequencing was performed with immunoSEQ multiplex PCR; in TCRdb, only in-frame clones are kept and a portion is missing. The data contain some 64,000 clones, roughly nine tenths of them singletons. Germline CDR1 reads SGHDN; CDR2 reads FVKESK. Trimming left V 4 bases short and J 0 bases short, with 12 bases between. The CDR3 loop spans 16 amino acids. The source of this sequence is a man older than 75 with esophageal cancer. Here the sequenced sample was peripheral blood, taken from a patient treated with proton-based radiotherapy. This chain connects TRBV14 to TRBJ1-4; D is possibly TRBD1 (5 bases). CDR3 nucleotide sequence: TGTGCCAGCAGCCGGGGGGAGTTTGCAACTAATGAAAAACTGTTTTTT. This gives the protein CASSRGEFATNEKLFF.